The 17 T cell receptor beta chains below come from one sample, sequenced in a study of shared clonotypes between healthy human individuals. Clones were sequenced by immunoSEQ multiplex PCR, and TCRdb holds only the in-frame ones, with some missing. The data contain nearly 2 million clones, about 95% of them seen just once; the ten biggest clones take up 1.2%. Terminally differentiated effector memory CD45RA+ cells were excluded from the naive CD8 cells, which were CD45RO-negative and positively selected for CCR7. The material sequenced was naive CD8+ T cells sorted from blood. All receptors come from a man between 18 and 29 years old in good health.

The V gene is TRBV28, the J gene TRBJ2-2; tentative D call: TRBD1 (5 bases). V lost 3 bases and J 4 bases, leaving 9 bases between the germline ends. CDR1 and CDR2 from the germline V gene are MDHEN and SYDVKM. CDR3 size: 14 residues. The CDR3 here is CASSFSRATGELFF. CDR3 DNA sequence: TGTGCCAGCAGTTTTAGCAGGGCCACCGGGGAGCTGTTTTTT.

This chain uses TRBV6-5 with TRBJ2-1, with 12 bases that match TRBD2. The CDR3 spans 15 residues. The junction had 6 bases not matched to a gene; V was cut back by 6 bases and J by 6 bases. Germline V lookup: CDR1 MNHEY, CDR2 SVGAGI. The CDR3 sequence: CASRSLAGGPNEQFF. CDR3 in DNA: TGTGCCAGCAGGTCCCTAGCGGGAGGGCCCAATGAGCAGTTCTTC.

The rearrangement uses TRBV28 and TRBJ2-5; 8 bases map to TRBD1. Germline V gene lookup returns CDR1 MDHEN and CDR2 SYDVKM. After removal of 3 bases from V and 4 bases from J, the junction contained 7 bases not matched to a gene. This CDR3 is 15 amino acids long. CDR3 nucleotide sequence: TGTGCCAGCAGTTTGGAACAGGGGGTTTTAGAGACCCAGTACTTC. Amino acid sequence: CASSLEQGVLETQYF.

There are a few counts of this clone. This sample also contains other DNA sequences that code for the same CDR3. Here the CDR3 reads CAWSVLGTGGDGYTF. The CDR3 bases are TGTGCCTGGAGTGTACTAGGGACAGGGGGCGATGGCTACACCTTC. This chain connects TRBV30 to TRBJ1-2, with TRBD1 matching over 12 bases. The CDR3 runs to 15 residues. V was clipped by 0 bases and J by 6 bases; unmatched bases: 5. Germline V CDR1 and CDR2: GTSNPN, SVGIG (reference sequence).

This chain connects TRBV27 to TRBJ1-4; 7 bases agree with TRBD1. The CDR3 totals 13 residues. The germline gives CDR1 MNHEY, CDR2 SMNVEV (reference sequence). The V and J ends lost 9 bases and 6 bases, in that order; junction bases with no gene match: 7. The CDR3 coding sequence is TGTGCCAGTGCGCACAGGGGCGATGAAAAACTGTTTTTT. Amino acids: CASAHRGDEKLFF.

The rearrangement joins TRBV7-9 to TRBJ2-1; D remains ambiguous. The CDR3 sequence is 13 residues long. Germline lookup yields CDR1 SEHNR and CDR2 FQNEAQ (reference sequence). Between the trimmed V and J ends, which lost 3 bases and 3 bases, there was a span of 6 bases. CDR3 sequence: CASSFVGYNEQFF. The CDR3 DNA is TGTGCCAGCAGCTTCGTCGGCTACAATGAGCAGTTCTTC. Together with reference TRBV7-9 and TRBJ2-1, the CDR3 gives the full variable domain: DTGVSQNPRHKITKRGQNVTFRCDPISEHNRLYWYRQTLGQGPEFLTYFQNEAQLEKSRLLSDRFSAERPKGSFSTLEIQRTEQGDSAMYLCASSFVGYNEQFFGPGTRLTVL.

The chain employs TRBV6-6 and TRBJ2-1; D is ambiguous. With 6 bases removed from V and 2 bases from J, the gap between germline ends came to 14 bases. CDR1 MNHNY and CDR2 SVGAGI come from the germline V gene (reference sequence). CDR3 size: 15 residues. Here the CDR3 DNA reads TGTGCCAGCAGCTCCGTTGGGCCGACCTACAATGAGCAGTTCTTC. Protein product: CASSSVGPTYNEQFF.

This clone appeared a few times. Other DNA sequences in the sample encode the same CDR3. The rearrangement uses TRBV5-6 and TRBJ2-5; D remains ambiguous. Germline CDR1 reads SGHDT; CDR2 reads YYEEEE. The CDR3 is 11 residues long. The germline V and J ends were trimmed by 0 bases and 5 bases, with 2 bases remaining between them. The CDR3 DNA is TGTGCCAGCAGCTTGGCGGAGACCCAGTACTTC. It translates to CASSLAETQYF.

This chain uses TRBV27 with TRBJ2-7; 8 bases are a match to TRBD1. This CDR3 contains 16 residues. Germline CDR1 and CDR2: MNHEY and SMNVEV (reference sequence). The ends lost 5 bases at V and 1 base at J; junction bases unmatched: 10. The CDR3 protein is CASSRQGAPLSYEQYF. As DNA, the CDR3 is TGTGCCAGCAGTCGTCAGGGGGCCCCCCTGTCCTACGAGCAGTACTTC.

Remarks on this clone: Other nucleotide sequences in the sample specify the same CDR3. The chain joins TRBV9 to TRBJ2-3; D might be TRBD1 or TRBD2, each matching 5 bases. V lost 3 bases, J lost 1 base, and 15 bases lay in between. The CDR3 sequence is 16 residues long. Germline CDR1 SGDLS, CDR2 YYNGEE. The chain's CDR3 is CASSASGRGGTDTQYF. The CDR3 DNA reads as TGTGCCAGCAGCGCATCGGGGCGTGGGGGCACAGATACGCAGTATTTT.

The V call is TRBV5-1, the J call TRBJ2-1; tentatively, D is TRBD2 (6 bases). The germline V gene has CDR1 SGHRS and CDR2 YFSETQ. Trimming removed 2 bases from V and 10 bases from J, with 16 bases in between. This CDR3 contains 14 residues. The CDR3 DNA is TGCGCCAGCAGCTTCACTTCGGGGGAATGGGAGCAGTTCTTC. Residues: CASSFTSGEWEQFF.

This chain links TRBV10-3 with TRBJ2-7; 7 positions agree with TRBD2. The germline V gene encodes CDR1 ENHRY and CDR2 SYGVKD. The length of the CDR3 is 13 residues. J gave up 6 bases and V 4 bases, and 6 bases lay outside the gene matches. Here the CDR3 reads CAISGRESREQYF. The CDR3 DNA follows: TGTGCCATCAGTGGGCGGGAGTCCCGCGAGCAGTACTTC.

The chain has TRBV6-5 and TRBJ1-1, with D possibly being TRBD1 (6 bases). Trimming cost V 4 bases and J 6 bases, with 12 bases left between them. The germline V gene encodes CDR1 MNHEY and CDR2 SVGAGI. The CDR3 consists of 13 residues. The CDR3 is CASSFGTFSEAFF. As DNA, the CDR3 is TGTGCCAGCAGTTTCGGGACATTCTCTGAAGCTTTCTTT.

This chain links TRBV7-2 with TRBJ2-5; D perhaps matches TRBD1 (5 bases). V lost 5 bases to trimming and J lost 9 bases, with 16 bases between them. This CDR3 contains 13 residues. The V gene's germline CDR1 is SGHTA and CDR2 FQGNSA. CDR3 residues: CASSPPWPRAQYF. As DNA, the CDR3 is TGTGCCAGCAGCCCCCCCTGGCCCAGGGCCCAGTACTTC.

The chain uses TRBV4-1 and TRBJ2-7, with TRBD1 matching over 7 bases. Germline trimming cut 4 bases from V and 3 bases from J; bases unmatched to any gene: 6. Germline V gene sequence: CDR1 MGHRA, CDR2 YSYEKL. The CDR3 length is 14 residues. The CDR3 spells CASSLTGADYEQYF. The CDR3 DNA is TGCGCCAGCAGCCTCACAGGGGCCGACTACGAGCAGTACTTC.

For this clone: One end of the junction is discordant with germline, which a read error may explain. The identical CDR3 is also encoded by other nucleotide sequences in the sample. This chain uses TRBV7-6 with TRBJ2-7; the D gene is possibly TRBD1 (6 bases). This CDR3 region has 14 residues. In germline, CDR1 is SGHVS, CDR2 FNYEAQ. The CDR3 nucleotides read TGTGCCAGCAGTTTAGAGGGGGTGGGCTACGAGCAGTACTTC. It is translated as CASSLEGVGYEQYF.

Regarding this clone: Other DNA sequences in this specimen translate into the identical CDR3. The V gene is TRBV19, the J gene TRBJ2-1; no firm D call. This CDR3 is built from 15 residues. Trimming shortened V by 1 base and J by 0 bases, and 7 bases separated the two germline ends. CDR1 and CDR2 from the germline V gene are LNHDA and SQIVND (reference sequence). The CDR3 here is CASSIGDSSYNEQFF. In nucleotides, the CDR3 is TGTGCCAGTAGTATAGGCGATAGCTCCTACAATGAGCAGTTCTTC.